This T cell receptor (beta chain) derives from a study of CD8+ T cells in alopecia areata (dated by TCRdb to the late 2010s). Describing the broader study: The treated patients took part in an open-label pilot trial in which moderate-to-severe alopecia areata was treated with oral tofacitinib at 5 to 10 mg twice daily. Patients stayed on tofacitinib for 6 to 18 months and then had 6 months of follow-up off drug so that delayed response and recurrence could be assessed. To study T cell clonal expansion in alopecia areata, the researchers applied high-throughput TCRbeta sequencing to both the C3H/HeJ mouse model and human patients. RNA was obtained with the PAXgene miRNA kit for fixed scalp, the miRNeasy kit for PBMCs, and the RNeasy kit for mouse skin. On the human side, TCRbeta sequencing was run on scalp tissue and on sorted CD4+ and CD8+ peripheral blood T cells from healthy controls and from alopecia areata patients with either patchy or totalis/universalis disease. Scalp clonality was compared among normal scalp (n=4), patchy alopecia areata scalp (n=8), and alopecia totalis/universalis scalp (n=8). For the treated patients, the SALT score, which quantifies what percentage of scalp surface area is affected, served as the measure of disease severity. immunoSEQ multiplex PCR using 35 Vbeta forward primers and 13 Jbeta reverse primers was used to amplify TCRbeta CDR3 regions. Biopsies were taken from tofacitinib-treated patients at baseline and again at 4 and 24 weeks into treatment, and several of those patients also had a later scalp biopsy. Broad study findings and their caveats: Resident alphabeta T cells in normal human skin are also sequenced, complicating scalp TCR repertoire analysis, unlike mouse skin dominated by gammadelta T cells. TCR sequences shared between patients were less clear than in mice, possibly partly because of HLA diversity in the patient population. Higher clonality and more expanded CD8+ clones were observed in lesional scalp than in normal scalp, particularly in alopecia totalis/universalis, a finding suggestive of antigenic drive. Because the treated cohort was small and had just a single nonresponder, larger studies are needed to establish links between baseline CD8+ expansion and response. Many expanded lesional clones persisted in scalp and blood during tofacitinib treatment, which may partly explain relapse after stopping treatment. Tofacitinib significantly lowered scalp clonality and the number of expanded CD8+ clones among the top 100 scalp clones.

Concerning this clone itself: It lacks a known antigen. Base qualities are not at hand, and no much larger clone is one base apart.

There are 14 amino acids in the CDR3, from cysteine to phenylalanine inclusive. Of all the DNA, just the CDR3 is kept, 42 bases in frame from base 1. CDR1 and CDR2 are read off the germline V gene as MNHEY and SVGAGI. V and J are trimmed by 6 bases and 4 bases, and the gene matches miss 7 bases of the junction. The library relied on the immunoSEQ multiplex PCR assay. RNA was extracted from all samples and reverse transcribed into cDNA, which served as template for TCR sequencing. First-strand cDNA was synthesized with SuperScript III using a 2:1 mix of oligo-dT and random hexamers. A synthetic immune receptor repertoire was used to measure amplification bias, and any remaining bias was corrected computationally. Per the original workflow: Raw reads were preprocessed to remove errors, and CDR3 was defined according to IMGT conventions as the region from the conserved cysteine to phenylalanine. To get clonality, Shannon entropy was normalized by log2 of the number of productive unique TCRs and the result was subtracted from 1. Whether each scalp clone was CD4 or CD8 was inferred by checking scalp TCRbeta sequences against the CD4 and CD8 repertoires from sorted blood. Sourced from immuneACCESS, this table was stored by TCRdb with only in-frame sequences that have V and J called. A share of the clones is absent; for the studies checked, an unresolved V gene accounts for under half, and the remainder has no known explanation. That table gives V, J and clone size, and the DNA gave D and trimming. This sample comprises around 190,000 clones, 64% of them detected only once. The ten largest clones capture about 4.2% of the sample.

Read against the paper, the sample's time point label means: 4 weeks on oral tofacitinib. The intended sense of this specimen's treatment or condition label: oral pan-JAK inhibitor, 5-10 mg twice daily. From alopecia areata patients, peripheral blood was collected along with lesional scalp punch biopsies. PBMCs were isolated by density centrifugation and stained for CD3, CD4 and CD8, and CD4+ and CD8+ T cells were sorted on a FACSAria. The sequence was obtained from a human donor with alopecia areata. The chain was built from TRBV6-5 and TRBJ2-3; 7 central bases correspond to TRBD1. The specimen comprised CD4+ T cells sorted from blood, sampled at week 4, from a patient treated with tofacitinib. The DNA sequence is TGTGCCAGCAGCCGACAGGGTAAATCAGATACGCAGTATTTT. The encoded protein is CASSRQGKSDTQYF.